This T cell receptor (beta chain) was captured in a study of cytomegalovirus exposure and HLA in healthy donors. Whole-study findings and limits: Later analysis identified several of the most significant clusters that appeared linked to common viral pathogens. Sequencing depth across donors, presence/absence analyses assumed, was roughly uniform.

The PCR had 60 Vbeta and 13 Jbeta primers. Method: immunoSEQ multiplex PCR; TCRdb's copy keeps in-frame clones and lacks some. The sample includes some 200,000 clones, around 80% of them seen just once. With regard to this clone: Antigen specificity is unknown.

Trimming removed 0 bases at V and 7 bases at J, with 14 bases between. The germline V gene encodes CDR1 SGHDT and CDR2 YYEEEE. CDR3 length: 15 amino acids. This receptor was obtained from a woman aged 18 to 35 in good health and CMV-seronegative. V gene TRBV5-6 combines with J gene TRBJ2-4; perhaps TRBD1 as D (5 bases). The sequencing input was PBMCs. CDR3 sequence: CASSLAGQLSNIQYF. As DNA, the CDR3 is TGTGCCAGCAGCTTGGCAGGGCAGCTTAGTAACATTCAGTACTTC.